This T cell receptor beta chain is from a study of shared clonotypes between healthy human individuals. Whole-study findings and limits: On the whole, naive subsets had larger estimated richness than memory subsets had.

A CD45RA+ naive subset and a CD45RA-negative memory subset were split from CD4+ cells. Sorted-subset replicate PCR reactions were performed with about 200 ng DNA, corresponding to tens of thousands of T cell genomes. Original analysis: ImmunoSEQ supplied junction-only sequences lacking quality scores, so filtering was different. The assay was immunoSEQ multiplex PCR, and TCRdb's table has in-frame clones only and misses some. That table supplies the V and J calls and clone size; D and trimming were determined from the DNA. The sample lists 550,000 to 700,000 clones; about 80% were seen once. Germline CDR1 is SGHDT and CDR2 is YYEEEE. CDR3 length: 16 amino acids. This clone was recorded only once. The antigen remains undetermined.

The sample was memory CD4+ T cells sorted from blood. Indicated subset: CD45RA-negative fraction. The V and J genes are TRBV5-6 and TRBJ2-5; TRBD2 is a possible D gene (5 bases). The DNA end favors TRBJ2-7, so the J call may be wrong. The receptor was derived from a woman in her thirties in good health. This CDR3 is CASSNLGSGVSYEQYF. CDR3 sequence (DNA): TGTGCCAGCAGTAACCTAGGATCCGGGGTCTCCTACGAGCAGTACTTC.